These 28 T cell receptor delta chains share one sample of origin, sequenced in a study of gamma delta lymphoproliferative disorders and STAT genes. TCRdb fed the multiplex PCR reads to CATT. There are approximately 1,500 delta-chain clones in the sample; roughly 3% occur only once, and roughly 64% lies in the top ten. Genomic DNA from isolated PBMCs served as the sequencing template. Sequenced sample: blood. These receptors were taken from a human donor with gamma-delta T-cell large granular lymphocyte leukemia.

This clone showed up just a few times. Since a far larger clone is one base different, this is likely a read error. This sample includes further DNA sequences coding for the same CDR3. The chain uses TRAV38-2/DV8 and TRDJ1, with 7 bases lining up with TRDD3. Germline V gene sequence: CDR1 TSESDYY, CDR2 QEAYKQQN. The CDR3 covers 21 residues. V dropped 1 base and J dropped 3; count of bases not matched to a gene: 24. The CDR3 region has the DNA TGTGCTTATAGGAGCTCGACACTATTCCCGTACTGGGGAATTCGGCCCGATAAACTCATCTTT. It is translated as CAYRSSTLFPYWGIRPDKLIF.

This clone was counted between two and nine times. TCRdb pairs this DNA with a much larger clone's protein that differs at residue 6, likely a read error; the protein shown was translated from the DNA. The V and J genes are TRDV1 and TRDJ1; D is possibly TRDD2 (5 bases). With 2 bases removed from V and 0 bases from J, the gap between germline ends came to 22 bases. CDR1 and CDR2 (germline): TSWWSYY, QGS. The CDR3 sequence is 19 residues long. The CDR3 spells CALGEVAPYQPSYTDKLIF. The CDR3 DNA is TGTGCTCTTGGGGAAGTCGCTCCCTACCAGCCTTCGTACACCGATAAACTCATCTTT.

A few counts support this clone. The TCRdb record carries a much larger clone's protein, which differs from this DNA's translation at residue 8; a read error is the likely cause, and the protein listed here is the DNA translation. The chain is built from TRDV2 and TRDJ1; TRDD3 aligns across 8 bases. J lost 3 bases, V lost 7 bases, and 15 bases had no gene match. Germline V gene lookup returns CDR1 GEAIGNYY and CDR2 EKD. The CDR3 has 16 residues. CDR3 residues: CAWGDWGSSGPDKLIF. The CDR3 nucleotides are TGTGCCTGGGGGGACTGGGGGTCGTCAGGTCCCGATAAACTCATCTTT.

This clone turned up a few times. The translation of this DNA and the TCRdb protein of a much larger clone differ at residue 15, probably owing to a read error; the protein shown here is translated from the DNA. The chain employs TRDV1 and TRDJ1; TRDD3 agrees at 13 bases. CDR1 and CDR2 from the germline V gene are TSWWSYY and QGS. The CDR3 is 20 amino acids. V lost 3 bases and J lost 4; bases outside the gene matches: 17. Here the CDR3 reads CALGESLNWGIRPNIDKLIF. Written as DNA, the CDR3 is TGTGCTCTTGGGGAGTCTCTCAACTGGGGGATACGTCCTAACATCGATAAACTCATCTTT.

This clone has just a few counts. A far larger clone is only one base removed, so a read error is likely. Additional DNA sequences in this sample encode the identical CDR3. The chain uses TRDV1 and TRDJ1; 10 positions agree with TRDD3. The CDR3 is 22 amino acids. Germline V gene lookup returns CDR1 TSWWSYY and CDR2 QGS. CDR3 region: CALGFKGFLRRTGGSHTDKLIF. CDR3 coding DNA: TGTGCCCTTGGTTTCAAGGGGTTCCTACGTCGGACTGGGGGATCCCACACCGATAAACTCATCTTT.

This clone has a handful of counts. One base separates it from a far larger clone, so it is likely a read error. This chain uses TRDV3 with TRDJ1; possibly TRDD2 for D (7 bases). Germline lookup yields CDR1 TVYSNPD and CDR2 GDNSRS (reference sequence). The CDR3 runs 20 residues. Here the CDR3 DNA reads TGTGCCTTCGATCTTCCTTCCTTCTCTAGGGGGGGACCCTACACCGATAAACCCATCTTT. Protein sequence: CAFDLPSFSRGGPYTDKPIF.

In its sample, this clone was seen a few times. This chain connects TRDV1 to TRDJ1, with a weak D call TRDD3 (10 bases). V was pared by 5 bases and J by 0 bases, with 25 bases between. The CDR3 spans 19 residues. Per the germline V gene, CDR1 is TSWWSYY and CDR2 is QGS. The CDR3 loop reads CALGPFLPTGGSDTDKLIF. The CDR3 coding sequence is TGTGCTCTTGGGCCCTTCCTTCCTACTGGGGGATCCGACACCGATAAACTCATCTTT.

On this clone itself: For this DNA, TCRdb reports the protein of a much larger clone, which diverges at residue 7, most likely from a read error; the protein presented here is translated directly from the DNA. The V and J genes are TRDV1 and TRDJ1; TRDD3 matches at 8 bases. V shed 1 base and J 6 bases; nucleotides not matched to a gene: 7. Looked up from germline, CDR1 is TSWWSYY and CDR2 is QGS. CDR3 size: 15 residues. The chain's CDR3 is CALGEHAAGGHKLIF. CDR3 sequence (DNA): TGTGCTCTTGGGGAACACGCGGCTGGGGGACATAAACTCATCTTT.

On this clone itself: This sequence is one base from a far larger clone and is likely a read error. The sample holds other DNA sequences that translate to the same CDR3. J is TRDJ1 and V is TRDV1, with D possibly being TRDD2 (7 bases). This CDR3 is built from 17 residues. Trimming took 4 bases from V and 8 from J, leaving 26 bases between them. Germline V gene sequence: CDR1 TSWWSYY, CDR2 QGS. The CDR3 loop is CALGAGLPPIIWGKLIF. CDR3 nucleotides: TGTGCTCTTGGGGCGGGCCTTCCTCCCATTATCTGGGGCAAACTCATCTTT.

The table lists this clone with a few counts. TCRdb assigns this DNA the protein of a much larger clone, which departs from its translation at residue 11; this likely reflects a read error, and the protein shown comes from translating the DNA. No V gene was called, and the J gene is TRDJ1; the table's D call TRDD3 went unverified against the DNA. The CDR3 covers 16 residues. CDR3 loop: CASPRRWGLTIDKLIF. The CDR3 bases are TGTGCCTCCCCCAGGAGGTGGGGGCTCACTATCGATAAACTCATCTTT.

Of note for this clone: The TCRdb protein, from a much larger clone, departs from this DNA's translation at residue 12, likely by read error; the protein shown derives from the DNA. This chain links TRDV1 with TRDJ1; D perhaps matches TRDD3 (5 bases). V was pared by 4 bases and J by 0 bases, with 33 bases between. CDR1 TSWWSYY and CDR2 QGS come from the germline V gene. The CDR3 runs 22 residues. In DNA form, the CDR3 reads TGTGCTCTTGGGGTACCCGTGATGCGGGTACTGGAGGCCTCAACGTACACCGATAAACTCATCTTT. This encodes CALGVPVMRVLEASTYTDKLIF.

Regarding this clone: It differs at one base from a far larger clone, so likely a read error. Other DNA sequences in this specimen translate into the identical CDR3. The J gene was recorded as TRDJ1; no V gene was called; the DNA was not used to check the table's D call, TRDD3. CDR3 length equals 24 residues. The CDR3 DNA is TGTGCTCTTGGGGAACTAGTTGACCTACGTCTGGTACTGGGGGACCGCCGCTACACCGATAAACTCATCTTT. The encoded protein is CALGELVDLRLVLGDRRYTDKLIF.

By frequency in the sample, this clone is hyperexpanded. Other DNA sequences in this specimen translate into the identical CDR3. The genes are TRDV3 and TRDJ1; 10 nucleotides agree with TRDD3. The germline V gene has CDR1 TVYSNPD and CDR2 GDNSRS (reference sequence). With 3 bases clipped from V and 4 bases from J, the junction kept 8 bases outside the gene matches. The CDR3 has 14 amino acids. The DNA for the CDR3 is TGTGCCTTAGGTCTGGGGGATAGGGGCGATAAACTCATCTTT. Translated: CALGLGDRGDKLIF.

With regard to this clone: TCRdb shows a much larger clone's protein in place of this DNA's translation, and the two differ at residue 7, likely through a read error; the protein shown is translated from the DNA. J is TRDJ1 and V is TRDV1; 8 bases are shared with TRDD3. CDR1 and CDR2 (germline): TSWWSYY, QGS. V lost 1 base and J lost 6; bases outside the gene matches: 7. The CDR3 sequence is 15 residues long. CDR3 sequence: CALGEHRAGGHKLIF. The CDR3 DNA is TGTGCTCTTGGGGAACACAGGGCTGGGGGACATAAACTCATCTTT.

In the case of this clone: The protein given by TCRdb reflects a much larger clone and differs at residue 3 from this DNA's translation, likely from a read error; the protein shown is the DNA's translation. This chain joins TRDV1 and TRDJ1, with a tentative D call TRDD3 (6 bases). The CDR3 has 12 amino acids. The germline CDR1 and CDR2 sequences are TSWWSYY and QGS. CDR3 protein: CAPGEREGRLIF. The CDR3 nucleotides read TGTGCTCCTGGGGAAAGGGAGGGAAGACTCATCTTT.

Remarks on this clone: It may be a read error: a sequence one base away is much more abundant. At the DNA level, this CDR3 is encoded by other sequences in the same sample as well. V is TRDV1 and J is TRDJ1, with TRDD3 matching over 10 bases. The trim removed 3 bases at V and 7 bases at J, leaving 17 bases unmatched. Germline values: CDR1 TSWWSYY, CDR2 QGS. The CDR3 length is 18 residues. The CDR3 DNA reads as TGTGCTCTTGGGGAGTTCCTTGGGGGATACTCACGAGTTCCTAAACTCATCTTT. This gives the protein CALGEFLGGYSRVPKLIF.

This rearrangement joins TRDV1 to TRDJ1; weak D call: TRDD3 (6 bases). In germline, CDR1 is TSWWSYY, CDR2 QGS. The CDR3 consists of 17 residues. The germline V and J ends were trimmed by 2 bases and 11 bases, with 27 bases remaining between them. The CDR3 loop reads CALGELGRGGGEYILIF. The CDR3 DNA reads TGTGCTCTTGGGGAATTAGGGAGGGGGGGAGGAGAGTATATCCTCATCTTT.

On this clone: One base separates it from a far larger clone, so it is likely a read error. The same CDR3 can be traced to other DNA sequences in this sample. The DNA of the CDR3 is TGTGCTCTTGGGGATCCTCCTAGATACTGGGGGATAGGGCCCCACGCCGGTAAACTCATCTTT. As protein: CALGDPPRYWGIGPHAGKLIF. This chain connects TRDV1 to TRDJ1, with 11 nucleotides matching TRDD3. The CDR3 spans 21 residues. The J segment lost 7 bases and the V segment lost 3 bases, leaving 25 bases of the junction unmatched. Germline-derived CDR1 and CDR2 are TSWWSYY and QGS.

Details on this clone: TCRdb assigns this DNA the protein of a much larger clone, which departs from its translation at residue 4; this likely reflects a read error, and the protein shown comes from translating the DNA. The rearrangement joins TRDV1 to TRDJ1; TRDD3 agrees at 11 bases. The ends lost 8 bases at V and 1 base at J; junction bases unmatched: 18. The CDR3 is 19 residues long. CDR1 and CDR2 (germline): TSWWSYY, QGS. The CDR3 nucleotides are TGTGCTCTTAGGTCACCCAGGGGGCATTGGGGGATACGCACCGATAAACTCATCTTT. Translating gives CALRSPRGHWGIRTDKLIF.

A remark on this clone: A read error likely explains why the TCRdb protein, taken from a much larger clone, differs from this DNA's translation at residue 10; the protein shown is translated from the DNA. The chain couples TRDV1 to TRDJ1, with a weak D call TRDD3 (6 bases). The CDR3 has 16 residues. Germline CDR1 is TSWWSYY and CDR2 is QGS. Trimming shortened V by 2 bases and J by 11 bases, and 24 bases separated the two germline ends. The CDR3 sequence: CALGERRGGEEYILIF. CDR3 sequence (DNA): TGTGCTCTTGGGGAAAGGAGGGGGGGAGAAGAGTATATCCTCATCTTT.

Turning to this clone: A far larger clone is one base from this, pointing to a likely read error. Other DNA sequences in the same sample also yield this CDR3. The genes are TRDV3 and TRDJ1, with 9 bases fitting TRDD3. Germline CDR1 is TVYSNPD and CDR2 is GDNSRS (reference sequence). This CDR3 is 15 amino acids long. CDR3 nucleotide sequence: TGTGCCTTTGCTAGGGGGATACTAAACACCGATAAGCTCATCTTT. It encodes CAFARGILNTDKLIF.

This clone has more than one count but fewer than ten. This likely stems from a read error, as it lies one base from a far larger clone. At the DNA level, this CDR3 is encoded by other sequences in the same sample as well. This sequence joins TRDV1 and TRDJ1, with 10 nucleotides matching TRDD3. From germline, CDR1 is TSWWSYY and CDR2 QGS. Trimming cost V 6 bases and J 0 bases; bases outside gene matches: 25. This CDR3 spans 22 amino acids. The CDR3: CALGESFSPLLGDLSYTDKLIF. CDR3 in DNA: TGTGCTCTTGGAGAGTCCTTCTCCCCCTTACTGGGGGATCTTTCTTACACCGATAAACTCATCTTT.

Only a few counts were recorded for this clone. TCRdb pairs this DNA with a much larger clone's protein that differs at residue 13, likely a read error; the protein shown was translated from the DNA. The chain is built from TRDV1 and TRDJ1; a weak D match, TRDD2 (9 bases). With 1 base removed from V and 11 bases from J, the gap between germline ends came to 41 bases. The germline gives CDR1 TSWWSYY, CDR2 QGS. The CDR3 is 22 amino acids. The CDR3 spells CALGERAPSYRIQGIPGNELIF. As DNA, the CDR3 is TGTGCTCTTGGGGAACGCGCGCCTTCCTACAGAATACAGGGGATACCAGGGAATGAGCTCATCTTT.

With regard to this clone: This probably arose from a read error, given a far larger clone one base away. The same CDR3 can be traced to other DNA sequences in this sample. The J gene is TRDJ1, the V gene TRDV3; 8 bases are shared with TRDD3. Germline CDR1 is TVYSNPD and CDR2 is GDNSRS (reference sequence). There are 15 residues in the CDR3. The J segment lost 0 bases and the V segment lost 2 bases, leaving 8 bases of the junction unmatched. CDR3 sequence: CAFARGILNTDKLIF. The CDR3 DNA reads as TGTGCCTTTGCTAGGGGGATATTAAACACCGATAAACTCATCTTT.

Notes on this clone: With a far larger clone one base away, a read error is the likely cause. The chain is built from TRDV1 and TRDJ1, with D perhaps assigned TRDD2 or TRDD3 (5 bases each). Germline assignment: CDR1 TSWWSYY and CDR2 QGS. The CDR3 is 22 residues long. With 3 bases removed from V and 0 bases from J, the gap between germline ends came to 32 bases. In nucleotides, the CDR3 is TGTGCTCTTGGGGAGTCCTTCTCCCCCTTACTGGAGGATCTTTCTTACACCGATAAACTCATCTTT. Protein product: CALGESFSPLLEDLSYTDKLIF.

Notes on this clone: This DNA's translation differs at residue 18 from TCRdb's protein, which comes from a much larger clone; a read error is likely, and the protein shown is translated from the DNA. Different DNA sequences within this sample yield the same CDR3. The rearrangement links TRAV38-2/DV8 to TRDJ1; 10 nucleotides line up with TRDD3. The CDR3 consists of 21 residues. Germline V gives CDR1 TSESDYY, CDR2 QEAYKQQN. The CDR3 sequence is CAYRSSTLFPYWGIRPDNLIF. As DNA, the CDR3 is TGTGCTTATAGGAGCTCGACACTATTCCCGTACTGGGGGATTCGGCCCGATAACCTCATCTTT.

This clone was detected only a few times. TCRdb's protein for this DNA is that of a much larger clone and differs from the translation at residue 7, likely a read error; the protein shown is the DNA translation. This chain's CDR3 is CALGERKGGGEYILIF. The CDR3 DNA reads as TGTGCTCTTGGGGAAAGGAAGGGGGGAGGAGAGTATATCCTCATCTTT. The V gene is TRDV1, the J gene TRDJ1; possible D gene TRDD3, 6 bases. The CDR3 extends over 16 amino acids. Trimming left V 2 bases short and J 11 bases short, with 24 bases between. Germline CDR1 reads TSWWSYY; CDR2 reads QGS.

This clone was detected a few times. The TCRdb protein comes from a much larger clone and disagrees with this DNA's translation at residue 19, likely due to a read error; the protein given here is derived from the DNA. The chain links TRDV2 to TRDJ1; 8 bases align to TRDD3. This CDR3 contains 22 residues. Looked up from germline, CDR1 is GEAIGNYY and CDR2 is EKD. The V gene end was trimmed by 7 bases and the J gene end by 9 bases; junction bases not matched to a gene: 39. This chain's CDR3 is CAWTRRPKGRPRSLTGGPELIF. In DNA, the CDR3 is TGTGCCTGGACCCGGCGGCCCAAGGGAAGACCACGATCTTTAACTGGGGGTCCAGAACTCATCTTT.